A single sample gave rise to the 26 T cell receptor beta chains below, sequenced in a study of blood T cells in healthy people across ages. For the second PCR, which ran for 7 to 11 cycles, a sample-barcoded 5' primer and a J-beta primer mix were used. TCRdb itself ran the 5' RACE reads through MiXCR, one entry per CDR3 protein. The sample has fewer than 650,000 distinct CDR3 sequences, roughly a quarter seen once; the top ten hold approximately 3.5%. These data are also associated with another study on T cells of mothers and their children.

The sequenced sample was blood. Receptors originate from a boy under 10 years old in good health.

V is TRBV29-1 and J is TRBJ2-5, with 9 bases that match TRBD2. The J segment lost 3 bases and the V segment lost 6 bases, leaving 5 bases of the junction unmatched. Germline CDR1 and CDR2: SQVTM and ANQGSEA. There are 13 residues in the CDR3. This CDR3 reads CSVGTSIKETQYF. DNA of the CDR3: TGCAGCGTGGGGACTAGCATTAAAGAGACCCAGTACTTC.

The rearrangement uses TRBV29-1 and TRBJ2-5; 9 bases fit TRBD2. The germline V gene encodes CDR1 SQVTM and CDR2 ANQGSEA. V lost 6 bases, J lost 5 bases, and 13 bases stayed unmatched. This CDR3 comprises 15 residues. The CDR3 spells CSVQGAGGPGETQYF. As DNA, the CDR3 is TGCAGCGTCCAAGGTGCGGGGGGGCCAGGGGAGACCCAGTACTTC.

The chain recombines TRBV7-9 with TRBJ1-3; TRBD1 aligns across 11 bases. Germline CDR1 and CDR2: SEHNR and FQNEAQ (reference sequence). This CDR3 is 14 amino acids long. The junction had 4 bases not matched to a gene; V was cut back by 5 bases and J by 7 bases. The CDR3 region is CASSLGQGANTIYF. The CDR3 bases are TGTGCCAGCAGCCTCGGACAGGGGGCTAACACCATATATTTT.

Here the CDR3 DNA reads TGTGCCAGCAGCCAAGGGGGGACCTCCGTAGGCGAAGAGACCCAGTACTTC. Translating gives CASSQGGTSVGEETQYF. V usage is TRBV3-1 and J usage is TRBJ2-5; perhaps D is TRBD1 or TRBD2 (5 bases each). CDR3 length equals 17 residues. Deletions cut 1 base from V and 3 bases from J, with 18 bases between. Germline V gene data show CDR1 as LGHDT and CDR2 as YNNKEL (reference sequence).

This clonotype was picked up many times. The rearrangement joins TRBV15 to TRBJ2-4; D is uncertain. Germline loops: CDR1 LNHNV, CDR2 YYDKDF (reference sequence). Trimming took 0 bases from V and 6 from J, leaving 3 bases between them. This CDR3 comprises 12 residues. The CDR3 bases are TGTGCCACCAGCAGAGATAGAAACATTCAGTACTTC. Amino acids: CATSRDRNIQYF.

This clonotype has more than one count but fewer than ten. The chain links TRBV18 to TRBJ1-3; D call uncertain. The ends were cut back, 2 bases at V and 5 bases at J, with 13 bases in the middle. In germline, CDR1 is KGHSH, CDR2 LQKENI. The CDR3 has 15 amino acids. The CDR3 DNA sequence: TGTGCCAGCTCACCAACAAGGTCATCAAGAAACACCATATATTTT. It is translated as CASSPTRSSRNTIYF.

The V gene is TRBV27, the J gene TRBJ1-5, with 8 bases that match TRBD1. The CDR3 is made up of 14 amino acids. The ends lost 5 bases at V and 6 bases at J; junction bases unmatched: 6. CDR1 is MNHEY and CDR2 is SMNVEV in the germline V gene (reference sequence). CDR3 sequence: CASSPGQGRQPQHF. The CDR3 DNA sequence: TGTGCCAGCAGTCCTGGACAGGGCCGTCAGCCCCAGCATTTT.

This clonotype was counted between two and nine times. DNA for the CDR3: TGTGCCAGCAGCTTCTTAGCGGGGGGGCCCGATGAGCAGTTCTTC. Protein sequence: CASSFLAGGPDEQFF. The rearrangement links TRBV7-3 to TRBJ2-1, with 11 bases aligning to TRBD2. Trimming took 3 bases from V and 8 from J; bases not matched to a gene: 6. This CDR3 spans 15 amino acids. CDR1 SGHTA and CDR2 FQGTGA come from the germline V gene.

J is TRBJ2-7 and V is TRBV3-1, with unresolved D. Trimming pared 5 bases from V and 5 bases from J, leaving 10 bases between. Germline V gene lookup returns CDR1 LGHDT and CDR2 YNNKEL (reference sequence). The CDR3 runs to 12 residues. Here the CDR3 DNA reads TGTGCCAGCAGCAGCCAACTCCACGAGCAGTACTTC. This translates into CASSSQLHEQYF.

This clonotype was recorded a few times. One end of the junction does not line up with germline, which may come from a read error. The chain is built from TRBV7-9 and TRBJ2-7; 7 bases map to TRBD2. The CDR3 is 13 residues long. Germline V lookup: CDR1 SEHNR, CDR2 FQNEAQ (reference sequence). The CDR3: CAGSYRLAAEQYF. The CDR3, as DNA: TGTGCCGGCAGTTACCGACTAGCAGCCGAGCAGTACTTC.

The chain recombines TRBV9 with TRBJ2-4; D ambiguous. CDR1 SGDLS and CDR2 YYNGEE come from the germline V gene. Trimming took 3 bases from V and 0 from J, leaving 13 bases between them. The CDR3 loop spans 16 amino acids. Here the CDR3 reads CASSALAYAAKNIQYF. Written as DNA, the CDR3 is TGTGCCAGCAGCGCTTTGGCATACGCAGCCAAAAACATTCAGTACTTC.

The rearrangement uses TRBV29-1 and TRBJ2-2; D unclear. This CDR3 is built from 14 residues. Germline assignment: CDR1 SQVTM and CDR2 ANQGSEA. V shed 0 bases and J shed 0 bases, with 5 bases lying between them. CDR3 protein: CSVEDQANTGELFF. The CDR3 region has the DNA TGCAGCGTTGAAGACCAGGCGAACACCGGGGAGCTGTTTTTT.

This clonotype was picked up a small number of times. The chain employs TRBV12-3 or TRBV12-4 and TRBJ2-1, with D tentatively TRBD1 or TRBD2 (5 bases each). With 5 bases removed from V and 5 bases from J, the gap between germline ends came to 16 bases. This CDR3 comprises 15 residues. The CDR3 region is CASSRDRGRNNEQFF. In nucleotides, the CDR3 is TGTGCCAGCAGTCGGGACCGGGGACGGAACAATGAGCAGTTCTTC.

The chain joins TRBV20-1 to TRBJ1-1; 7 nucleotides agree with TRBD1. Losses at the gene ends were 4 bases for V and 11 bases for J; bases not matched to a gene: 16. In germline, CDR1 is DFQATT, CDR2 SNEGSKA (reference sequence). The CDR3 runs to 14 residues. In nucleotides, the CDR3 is TGCAGTGCTACCCCTACTGAGACAGGGCCGAGGGCTTTCTTT. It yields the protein CSATPTETGPRAFF.

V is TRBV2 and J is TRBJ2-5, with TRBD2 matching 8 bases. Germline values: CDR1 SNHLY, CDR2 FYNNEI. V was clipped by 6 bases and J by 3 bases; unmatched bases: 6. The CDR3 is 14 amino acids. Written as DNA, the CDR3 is TGTGCCAGCAGGGACCGGGGGGGAAAAGAGACCCAGTACTTC. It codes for CASRDRGGKETQYF. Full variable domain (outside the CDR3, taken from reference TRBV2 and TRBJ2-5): EPEVTQTPSHQVTQMGQEVILRCVPISNHLYFYWYRQILGQKVEFLVSFYNNEISEKSEIFDDQFSVERPDGSNFTLKIRSTKLEDSAMYFCASRDRGGKETQYFGPGTRLLVL.

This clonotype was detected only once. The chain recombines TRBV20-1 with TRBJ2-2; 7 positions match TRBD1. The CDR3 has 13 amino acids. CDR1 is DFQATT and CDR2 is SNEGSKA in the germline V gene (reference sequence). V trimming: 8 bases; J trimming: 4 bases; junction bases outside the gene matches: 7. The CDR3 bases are TGCAGTTACGGGCGACAGGGCACCGGGGAGCTGTTTTTT. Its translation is CSYGRQGTGELFF.

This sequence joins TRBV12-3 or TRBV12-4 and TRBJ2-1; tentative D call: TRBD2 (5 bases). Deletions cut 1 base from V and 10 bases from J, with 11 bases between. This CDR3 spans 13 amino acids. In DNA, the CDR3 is TGTGCCAGCAGTTTAGAAGTGGCTAGCGAGCAGTTCTTC. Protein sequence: CASSLEVASEQFF.

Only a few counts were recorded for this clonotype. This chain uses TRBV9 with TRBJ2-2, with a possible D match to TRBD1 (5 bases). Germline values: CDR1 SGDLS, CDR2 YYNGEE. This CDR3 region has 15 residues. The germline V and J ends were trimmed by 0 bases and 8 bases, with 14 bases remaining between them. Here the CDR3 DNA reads TGTGCCAGCAGCGTAGATGGGGCCCCTAGGGGGGAGCTGTTTTTT. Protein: CASSVDGAPRGELFF.

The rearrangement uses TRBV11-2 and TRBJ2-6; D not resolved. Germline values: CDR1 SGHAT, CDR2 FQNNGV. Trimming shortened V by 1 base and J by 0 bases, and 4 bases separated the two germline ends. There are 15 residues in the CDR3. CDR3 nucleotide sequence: TGTGCCAGCAGCTTAGCCTTCTCTGGGGCCAACGTCCTGACTTTC. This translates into CASSLAFSGANVLTF.

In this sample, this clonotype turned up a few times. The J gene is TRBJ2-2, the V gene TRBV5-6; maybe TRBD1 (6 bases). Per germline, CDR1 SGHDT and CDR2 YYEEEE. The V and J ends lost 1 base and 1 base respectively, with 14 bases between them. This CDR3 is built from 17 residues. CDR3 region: CASSLQPGEKNTGELFF. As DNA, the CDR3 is TGTGCCAGCAGCTTGCAACCAGGGGAGAAGAACACCGGGGAGCTGTTTTTT.

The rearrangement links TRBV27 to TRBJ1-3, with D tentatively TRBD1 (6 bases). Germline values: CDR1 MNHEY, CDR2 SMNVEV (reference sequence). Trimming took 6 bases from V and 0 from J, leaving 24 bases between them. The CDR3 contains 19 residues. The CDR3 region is CASRPMGRGGLNSGNTIYF. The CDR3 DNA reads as TGTGCCAGCAGACCGATGGGACGGGGGGGCCTAAACTCTGGAAACACCATATATTTT.

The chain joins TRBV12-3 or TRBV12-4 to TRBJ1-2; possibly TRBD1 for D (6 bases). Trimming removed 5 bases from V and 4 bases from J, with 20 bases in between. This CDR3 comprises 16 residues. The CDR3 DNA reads TGTGCCAGCAGTCCCAGTCCCGGACAGAACCCCTATGGCTACACCTTC. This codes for CASSPSPGQNPYGYTF.

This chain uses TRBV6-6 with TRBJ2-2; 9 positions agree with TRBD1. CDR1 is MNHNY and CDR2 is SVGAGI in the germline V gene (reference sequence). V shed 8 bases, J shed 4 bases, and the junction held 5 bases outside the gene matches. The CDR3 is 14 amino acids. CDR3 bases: TGTGCCAGCGGGCAGACAGGGGGCACCGGGGAGCTGTTTTTT. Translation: CASGQTGGTGELFF.

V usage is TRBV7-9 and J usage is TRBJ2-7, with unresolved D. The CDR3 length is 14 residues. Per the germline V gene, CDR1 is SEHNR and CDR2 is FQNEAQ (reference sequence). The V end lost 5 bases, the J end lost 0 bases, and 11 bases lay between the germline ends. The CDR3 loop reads CASSPRVLSYEQYF. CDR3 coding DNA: TGTGCCAGCAGCCCCCGGGTCCTCTCCTACGAGCAGTACTTC.

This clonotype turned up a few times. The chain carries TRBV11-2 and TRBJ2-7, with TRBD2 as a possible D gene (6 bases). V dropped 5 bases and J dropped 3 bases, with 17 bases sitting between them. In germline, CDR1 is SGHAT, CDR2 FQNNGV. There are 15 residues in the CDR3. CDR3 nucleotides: TGTGCCAGCAGCACATACCGGGACTCCCTCTACGAGCAGTACTTC. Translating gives CASSTYRDSLYEQYF. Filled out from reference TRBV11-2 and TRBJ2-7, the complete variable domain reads EAGVAQSPRYKIIEKRQSVAFWCNPISGHATLYWYQQILGQGPKLLIQFQNNGVVDDSQLPKDRFSAERLKGVDSTLKIQPAKLEDSAVYLCASSTYRDSLYEQYFGPGTRLTVT.

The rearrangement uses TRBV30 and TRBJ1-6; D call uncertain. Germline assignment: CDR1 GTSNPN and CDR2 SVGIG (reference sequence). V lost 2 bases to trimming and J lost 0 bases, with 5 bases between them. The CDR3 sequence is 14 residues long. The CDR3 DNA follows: TGTGCCTGGAGTCCGACCTCCTATAATTCACCCCTCCACTTT. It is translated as CAWSPTSYNSPLHF.